This T cell receptor beta chain is from a study of blood T cell repertoires in COVID-19. Study as a whole: Researchers got acute and convalescent COVID-19 samples from the United States, Italy and Spain. Sample material is recorded as cDNA or gDNA derived from T cells, B-cell-depleted T cells, or PBMCs.

The count of this clone is one. Authors' data handling: Amplification with reference gene primers provided the estimates of nucleated cell counts. Sequencing used immunoSEQ multiplex PCR; TCRdb keeps in-frame clones, though not all of them. That table furnishes V, J and clone size, whereas the DNA furnished D and trimming. The repertoire holds about 330,000 clones, with about 91% as singletons. One Seattle source followed patients from active infection through their disease course. Germline V CDR1 and CDR2: MNHEY, SVGEGT. The CDR3 runs 17 residues. Germline trimming cut 0 bases from V and 3 bases from J; bases unmatched to any gene: 10.

The sample was peripheral blood. The chain carries TRBV6-2 or TRBV6-3 and TRBJ2-7, with 8 bases that match TRBD2. The sequence was collected from a man in his thirties or forties with COVID-19, enrolled during active disease. The CDR3 sequence is CASSYSIQLAEIYEQYF. The CDR3 nucleotides read TGTGCCAGCAGTTACTCGATTCAACTAGCGGAGATCTACGAGCAGTACTTC.